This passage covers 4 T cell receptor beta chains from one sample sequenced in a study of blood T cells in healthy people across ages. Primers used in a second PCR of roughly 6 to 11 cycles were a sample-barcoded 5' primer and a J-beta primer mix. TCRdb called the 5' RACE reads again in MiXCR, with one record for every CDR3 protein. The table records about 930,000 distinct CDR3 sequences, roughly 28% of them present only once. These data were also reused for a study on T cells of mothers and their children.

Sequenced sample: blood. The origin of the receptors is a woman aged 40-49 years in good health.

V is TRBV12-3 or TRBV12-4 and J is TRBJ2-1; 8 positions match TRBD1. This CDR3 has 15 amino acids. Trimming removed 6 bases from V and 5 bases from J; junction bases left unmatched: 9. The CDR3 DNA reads TGTGCCAGCAGAAAACAGGGGGTGGACAACAATGAGCAGTTCTTC. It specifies CASRKQGVDNNEQFF.

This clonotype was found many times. The CDR3 sequence is CASSYSGILETQYF. As DNA, the CDR3 is TGTGCCAGCAGTTACTCGGGGATCCTTGAGACCCAGTACTTC. The rearrangement links TRBV6-5 to TRBJ2-5, with D unclear. V gave up 0 bases and J gave up 5 bases, with 10 bases separating them. This CDR3 has 14 amino acids. Germline V lookup: CDR1 MNHEY, CDR2 SVGAGI.

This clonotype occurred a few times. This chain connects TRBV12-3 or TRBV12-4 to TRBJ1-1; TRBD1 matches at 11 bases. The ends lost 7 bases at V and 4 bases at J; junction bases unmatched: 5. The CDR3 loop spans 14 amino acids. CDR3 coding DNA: TGTGCCAGCACCGGGACAGGGGGGTTCACTGAAGCTTTCTTT. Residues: CASTGTGGFTEAFF.

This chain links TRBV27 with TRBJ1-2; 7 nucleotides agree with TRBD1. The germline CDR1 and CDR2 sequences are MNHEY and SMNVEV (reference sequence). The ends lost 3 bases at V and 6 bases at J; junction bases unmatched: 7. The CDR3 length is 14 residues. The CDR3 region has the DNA TGTGCCAGCAGTTTTTCGACAGGGATAAATGGCTACACCTTC. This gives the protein CASSFSTGINGYTF.